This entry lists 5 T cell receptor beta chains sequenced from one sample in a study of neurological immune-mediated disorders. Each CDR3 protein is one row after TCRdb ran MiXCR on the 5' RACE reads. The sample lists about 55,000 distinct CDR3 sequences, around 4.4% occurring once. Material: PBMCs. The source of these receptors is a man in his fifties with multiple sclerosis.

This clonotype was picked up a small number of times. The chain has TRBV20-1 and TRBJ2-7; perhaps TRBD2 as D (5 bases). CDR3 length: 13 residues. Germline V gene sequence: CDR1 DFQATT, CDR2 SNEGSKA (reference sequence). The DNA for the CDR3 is TGCAGCCCCGAGAATAGAGGGATCCACGAGCAGTACTTC. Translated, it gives CSPENRGIHEQYF.

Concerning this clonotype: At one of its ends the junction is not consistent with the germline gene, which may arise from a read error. CDR3 DNA sequence: TGCGCCAGCAGCTTCACGGTGGGTCAGCCCCAGAATTTT. Its translation is CASSFTVGQPQNF. The rearrangement joins TRBV5-1 to TRBJ1-5; D not resolved. In germline, CDR1 is SGHRS, CDR2 YFSETQ. The CDR3 spans 13 residues.

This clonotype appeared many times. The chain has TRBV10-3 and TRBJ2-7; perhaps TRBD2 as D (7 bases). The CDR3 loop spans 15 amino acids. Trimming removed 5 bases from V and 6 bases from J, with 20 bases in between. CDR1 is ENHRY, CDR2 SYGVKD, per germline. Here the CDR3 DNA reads TGTGCCATCAGTTACGGGGGGCAGGGAGGCTCCGAGCAGTACTTC. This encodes CAISYGGQGGSEQYF.

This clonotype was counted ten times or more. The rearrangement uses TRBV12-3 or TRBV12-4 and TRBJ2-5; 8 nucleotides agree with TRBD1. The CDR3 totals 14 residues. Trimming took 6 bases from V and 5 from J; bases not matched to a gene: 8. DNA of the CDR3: TGTGCCAGCAGCTCATTTACAGGGGGGGAGACCCAGTACTTC. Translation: CASSSFTGGETQYF.

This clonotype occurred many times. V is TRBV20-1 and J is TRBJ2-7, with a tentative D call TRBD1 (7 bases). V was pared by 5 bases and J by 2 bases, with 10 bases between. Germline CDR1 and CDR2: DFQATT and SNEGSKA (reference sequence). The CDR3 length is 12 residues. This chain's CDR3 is CSAGGTAYEQYF. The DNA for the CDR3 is TGCAGTGCTGGAGGGACAGCCTACGAGCAGTACTTC.